The T cell receptor beta chain under discussion was sequenced for a study of T cells expressing NK-cell markers. Reanalyzing the 5' RACE reads, TCRdb keeps one entry per CDR3 protein, without DNA. The sample data list roughly 420,000 distinct CDR3 sequences. The CDR3 extends over 15 amino acids. Germline CDR1 MNHEY, CDR2 SVGEGT. Sample: blood T cells: a sorted CD56 or NKG2C T cell subset, CD4+ or CD8+ T cells, or bulk PBMC T cells (not recorded which). The receptor was derived from a woman aged 18 to 75 in good health. The V gene is TRBV6-2 or TRBV6-3, the J gene TRBJ2-6; TCRdb proposes TRBD1, but this gene call is untestable without DNA. The CDR3 spells CASSYGTAGANVLTF.